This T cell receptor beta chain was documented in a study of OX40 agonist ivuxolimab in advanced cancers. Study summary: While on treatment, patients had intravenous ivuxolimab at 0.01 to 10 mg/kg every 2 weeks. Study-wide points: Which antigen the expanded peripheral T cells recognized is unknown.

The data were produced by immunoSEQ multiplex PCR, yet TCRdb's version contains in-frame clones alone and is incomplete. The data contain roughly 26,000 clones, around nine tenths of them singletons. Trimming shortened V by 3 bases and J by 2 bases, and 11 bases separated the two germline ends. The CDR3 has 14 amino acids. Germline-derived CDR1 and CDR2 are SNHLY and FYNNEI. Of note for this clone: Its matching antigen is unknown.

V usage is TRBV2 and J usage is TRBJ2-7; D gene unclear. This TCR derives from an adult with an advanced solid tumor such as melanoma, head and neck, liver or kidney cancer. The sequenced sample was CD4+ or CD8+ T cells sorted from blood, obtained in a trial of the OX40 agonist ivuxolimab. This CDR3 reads CASSDALNPYEQYF. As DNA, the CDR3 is TGTGCCAGCAGTGACGCGTTAAACCCCTACGAGCAGTACTTC.